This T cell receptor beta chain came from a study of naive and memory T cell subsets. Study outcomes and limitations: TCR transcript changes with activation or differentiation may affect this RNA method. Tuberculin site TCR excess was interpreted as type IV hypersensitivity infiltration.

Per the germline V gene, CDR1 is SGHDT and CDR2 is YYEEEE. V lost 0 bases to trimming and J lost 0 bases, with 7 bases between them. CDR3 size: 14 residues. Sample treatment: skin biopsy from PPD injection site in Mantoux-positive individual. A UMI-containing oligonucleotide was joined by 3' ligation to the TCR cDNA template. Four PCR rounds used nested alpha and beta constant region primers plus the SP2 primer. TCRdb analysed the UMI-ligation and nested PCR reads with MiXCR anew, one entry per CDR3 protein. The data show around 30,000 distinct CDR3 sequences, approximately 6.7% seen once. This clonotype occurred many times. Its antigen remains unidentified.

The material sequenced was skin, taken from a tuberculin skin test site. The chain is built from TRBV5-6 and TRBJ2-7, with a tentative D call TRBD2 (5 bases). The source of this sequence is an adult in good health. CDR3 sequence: CASSLGRSSYEQYF. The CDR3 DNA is TGTGCCAGCAGCTTGGGGAGGAGCTCCTACGAGCAGTACTTC.